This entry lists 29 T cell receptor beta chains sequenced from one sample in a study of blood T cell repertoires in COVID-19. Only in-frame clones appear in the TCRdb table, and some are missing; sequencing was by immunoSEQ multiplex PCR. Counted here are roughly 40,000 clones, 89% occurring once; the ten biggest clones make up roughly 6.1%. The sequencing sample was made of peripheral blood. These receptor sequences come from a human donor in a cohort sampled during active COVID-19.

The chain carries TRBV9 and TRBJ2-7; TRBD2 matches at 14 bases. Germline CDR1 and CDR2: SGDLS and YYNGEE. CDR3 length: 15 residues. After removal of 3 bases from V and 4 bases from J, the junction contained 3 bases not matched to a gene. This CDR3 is CASSARLAGGYEQYF. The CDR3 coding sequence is TGTGCCAGCAGCGCCAGACTAGCGGGAGGGTACGAGCAGTACTTC.

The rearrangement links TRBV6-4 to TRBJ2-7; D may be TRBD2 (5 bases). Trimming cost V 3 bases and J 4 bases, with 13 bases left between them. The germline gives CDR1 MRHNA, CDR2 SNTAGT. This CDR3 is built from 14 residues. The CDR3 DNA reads TGTGCCAGCAGTGATCCTGGGGAGTTTTACGAGCAGTACTTC. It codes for CASSDPGEFYEQYF.

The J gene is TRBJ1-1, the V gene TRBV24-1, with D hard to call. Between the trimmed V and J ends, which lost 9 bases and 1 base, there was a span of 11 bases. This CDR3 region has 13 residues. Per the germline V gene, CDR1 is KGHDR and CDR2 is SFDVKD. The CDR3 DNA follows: TGTGCCACCCGAAGGCAGGAGAACACTGAAGCTTTCTTT. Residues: CATRRQENTEAFF.

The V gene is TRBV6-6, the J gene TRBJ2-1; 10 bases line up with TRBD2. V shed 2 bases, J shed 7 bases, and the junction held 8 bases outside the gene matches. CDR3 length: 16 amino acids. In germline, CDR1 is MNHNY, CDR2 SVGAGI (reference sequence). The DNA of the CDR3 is TGTGCCAGCAGTTACGGGAGCGGGAGGGCCGTGAATGAGCAGTTCTTC. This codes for CASSYGSGRAVNEQFF.

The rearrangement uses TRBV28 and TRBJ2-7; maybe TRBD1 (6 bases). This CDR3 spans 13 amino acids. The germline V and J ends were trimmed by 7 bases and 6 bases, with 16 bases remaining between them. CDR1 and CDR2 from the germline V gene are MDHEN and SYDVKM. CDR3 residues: CASIPGQGLEQYF. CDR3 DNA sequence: TGTGCCAGCATCCCGGGACAAGGTCTCGAGCAGTACTTC. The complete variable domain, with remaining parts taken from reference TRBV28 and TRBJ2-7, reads DVKVTQSSRYLVKRTGEKVFLECVQDMDHENMFWYRQDPGLGLRLIYFSYDVKMKEKGDIPEGYSVSREKKERFSLILESASTNQTSMYLCASIPGQGLEQYFGPGTRLTVT.

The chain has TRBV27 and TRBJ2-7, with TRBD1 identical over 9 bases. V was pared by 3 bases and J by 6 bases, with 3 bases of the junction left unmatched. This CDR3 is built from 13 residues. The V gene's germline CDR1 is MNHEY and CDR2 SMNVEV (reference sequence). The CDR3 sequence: CASSFPGQGEQYF. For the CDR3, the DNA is TGTGCCAGCAGTTTCCCGGGACAGGGCGAGCAGTACTTC.

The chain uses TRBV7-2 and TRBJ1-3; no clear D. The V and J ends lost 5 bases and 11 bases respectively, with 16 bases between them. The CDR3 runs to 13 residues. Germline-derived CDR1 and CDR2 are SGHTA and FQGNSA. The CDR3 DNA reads TGTGCCAGCAGCCCAGTAATAGCTCAAGCCATATATTTT. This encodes CASSPVIAQAIYF.

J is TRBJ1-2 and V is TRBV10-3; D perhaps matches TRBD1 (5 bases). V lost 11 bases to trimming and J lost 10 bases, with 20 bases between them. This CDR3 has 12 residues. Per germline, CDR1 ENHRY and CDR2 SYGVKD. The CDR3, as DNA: TGTGCCGCCGAGCCGGGGGTTCGGGACTACACCTTC. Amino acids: CAAEPGVRDYTF.

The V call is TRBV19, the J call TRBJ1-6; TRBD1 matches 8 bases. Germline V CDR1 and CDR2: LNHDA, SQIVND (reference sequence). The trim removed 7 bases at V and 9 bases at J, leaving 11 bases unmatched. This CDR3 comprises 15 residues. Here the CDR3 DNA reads TGTGCCAGTACCAGGCAGACAGGGGAAGGTTCACCCCTCCACTTT. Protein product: CASTRQTGEGSPLHF.

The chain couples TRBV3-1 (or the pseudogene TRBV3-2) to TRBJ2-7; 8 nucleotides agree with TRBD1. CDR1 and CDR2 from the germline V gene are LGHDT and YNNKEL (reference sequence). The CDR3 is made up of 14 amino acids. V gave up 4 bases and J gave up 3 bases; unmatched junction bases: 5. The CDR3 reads CASSPVGTGYEQYF. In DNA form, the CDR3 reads TGTGCCAGCAGCCCCGTGGGGACAGGCTACGAGCAGTACTTC.

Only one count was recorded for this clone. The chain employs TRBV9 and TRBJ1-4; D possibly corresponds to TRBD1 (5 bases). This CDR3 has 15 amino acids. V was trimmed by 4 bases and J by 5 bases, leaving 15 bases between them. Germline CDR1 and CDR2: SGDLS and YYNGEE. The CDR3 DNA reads TGTGCCAGCAGCCTTAGGGGACTGTCAAATGAAAAACTGTTTTTT. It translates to CASSLRGLSNEKLFF.

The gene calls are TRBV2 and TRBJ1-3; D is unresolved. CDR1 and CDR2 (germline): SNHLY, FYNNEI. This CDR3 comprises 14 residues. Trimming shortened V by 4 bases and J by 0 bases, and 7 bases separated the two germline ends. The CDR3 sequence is CASSGSLSGNTIYF. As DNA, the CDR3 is TGTGCCAGCAGTGGCAGTCTCTCTGGAAACACCATATATTTT.

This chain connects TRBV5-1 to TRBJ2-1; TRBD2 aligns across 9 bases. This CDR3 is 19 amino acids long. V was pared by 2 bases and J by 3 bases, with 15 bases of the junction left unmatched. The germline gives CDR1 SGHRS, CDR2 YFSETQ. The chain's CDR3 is CASSLPGRGRDMRYNEQFF. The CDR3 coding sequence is TGCGCCAGCAGCTTACCCGGCCGCGGGAGGGACATGCGCTACAATGAGCAGTTCTTC.

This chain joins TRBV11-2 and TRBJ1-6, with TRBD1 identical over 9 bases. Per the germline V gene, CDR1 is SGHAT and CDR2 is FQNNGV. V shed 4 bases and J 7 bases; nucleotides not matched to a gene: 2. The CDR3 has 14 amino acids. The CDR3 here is CASSWTGDNSPLHF. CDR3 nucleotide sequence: TGTGCCAGCAGCTGGACAGGGGACAATTCACCCCTCCACTTT. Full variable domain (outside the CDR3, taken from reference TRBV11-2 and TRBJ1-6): EAGVAQSPRYKIIEKRQSVAFWCNPISGHATLYWYQQILGQGPKLLIQFQNNGVVDDSQLPKDRFSAERLKGVDSTLKIQPAKLEDSAVYLCASSWTGDNSPLHFGNGTRLTVT.

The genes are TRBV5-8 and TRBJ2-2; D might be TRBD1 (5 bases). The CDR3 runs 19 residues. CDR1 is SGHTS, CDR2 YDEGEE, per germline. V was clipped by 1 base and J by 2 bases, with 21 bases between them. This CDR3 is CASSLFSWGDNGNTGELFF. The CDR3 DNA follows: TGTGCCAGCAGCTTGTTCTCTTGGGGCGATAATGGCAACACCGGGGAGCTGTTTTTT.

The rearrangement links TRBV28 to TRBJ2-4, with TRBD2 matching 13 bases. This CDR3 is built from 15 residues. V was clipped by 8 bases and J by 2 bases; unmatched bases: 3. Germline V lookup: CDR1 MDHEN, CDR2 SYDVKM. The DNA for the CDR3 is TGTGCCAGCCGGGGACTAGCGGGACCCAAAAACATTCAGTACTTC. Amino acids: CASRGLAGPKNIQYF. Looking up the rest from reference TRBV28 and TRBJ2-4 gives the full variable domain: DVKVTQSSRYLVKRTGEKVFLECVQDMDHENMFWYRQDPGLGLRLIYFSYDVKMKEKGDIPEGYSVSREKKERFSLILESASTNQTSMYLCASRGLAGPKNIQYFGAGTRLSVL.

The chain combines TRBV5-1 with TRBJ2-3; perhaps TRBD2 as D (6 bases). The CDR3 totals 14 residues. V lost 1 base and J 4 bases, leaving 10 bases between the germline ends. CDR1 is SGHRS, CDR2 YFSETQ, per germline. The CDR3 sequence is CASSLTGDSDTQYF. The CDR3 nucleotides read TGCGCCAGCAGCTTGACGGGAGACTCAGATACGCAGTATTTT.

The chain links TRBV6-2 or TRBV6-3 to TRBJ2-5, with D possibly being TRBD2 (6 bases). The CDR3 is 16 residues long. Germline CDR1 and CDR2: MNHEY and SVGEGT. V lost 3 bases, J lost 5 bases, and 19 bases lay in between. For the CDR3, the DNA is TGTGCCAGCAGTTATAGGCGGGACCGCGGGAAGGAGACCCAGTACTTC. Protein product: CASSYRRDRGKETQYF.

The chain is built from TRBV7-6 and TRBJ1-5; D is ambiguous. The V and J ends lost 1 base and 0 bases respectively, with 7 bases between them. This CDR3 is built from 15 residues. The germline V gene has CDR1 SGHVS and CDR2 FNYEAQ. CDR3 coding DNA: TGTGCCAGCAGCTTAGGGGCATATAGCAATCAGCCCCAGCATTTT. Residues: CASSLGAYSNQPQHF.

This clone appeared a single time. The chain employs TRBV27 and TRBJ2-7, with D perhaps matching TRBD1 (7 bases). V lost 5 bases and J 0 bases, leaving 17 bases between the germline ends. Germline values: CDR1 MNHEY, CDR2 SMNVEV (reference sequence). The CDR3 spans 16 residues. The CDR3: CASSGYGQDYSYEQYF. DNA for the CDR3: TGTGCCAGCAGTGGATACGGACAGGACTACTCCTACGAGCAGTACTTC.

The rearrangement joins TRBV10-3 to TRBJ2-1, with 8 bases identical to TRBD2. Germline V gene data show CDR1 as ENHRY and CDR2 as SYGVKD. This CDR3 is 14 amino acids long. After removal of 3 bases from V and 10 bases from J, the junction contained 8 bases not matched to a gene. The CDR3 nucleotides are TGTGCCATCAGTGAAGGTACAGCGGGAGAGGAGCAGTTCTTC. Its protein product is CAISEGTAGEEQFF.

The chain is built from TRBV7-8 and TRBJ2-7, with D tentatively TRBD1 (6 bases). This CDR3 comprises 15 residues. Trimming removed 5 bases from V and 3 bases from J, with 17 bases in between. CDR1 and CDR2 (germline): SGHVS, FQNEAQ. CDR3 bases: TGTGCCAGCAGCCCCAGGAGTGGCAGGGGCTACGAGCAGTACTTC. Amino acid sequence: CASSPRSGRGYEQYF.

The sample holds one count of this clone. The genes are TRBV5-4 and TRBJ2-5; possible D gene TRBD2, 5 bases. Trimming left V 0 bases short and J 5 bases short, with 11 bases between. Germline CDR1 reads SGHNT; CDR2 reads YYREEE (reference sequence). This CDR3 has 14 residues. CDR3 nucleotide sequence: TGTGCCAGCAGCTTGGTCGGGGTCGGCGAGACCCAGTACTTC. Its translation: CASSLVGVGETQYF. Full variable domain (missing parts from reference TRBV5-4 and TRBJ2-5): ETGVTQSPTHLIKTRGQQVTLRCSSQSGHNTVSWYQQALGQGPQFIFQYYREEENGRGNFPPRFSGLQFPNYSSELNVNALELDDSALYLCASSLVGVGETQYFGPGTRLLVL.

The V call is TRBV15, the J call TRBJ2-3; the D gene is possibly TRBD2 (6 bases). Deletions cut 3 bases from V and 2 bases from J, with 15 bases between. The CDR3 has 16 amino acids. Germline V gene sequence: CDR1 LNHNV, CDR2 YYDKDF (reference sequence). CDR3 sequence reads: CATSSYLGGYTDTQYF. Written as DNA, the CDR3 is TGTGCCACCAGCAGCTACTTGGGAGGATACACAGATACGCAGTATTTT.

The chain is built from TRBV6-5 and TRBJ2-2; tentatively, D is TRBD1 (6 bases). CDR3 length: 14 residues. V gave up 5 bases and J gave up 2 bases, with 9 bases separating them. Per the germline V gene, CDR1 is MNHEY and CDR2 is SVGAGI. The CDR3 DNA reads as TGTGCCAGCAGTCAGGGGCGAAACACCGGGGAGCTGTTTTTT. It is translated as CASSQGRNTGELFF.

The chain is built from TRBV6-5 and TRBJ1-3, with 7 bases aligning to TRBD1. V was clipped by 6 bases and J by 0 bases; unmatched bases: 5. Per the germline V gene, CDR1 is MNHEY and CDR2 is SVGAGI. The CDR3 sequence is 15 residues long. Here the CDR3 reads CASSRQGSSGNTIYF. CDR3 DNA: TGTGCCAGCAGCCGACAGGGATCCTCTGGAAACACCATATATTTT.

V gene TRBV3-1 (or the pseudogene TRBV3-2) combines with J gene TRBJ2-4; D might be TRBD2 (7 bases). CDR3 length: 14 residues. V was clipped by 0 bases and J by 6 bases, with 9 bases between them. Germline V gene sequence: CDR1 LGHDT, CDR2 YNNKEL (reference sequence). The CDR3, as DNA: TGTGCCAGCAGCCAAGAGGGAGGGGGAAACATTCAGTACTTC. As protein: CASSQEGGGNIQYF.

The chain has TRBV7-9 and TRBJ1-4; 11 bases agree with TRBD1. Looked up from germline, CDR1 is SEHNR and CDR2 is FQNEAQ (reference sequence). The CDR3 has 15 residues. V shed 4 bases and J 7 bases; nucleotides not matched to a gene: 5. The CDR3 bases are TGTGCCAGCAGCTCAGGGACAGGGGGGAGTGAAAAACTGTTTTTT. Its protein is CASSSGTGGSEKLFF.

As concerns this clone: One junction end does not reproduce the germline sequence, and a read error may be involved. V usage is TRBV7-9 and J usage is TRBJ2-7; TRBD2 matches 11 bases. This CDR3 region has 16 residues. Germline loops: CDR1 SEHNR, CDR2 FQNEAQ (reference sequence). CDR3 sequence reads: CASSLGLAGTSDEQYF. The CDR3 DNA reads TGTGCCAGCAGCTTAGGACTAGCGGGGACCTCCGACGAGCAGTACTTC.